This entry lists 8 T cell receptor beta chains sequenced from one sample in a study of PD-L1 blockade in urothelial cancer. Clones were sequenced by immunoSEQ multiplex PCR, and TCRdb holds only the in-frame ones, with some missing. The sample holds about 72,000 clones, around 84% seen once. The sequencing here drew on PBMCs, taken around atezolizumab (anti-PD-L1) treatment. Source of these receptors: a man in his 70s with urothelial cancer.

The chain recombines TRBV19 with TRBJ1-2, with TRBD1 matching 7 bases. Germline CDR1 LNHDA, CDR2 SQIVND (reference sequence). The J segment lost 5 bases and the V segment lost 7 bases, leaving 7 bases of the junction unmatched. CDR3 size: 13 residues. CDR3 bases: TGTGCCAGTACGAGGGGGCGAAATTATGGCTACACCTTC. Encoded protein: CASTRGRNYGYTF.

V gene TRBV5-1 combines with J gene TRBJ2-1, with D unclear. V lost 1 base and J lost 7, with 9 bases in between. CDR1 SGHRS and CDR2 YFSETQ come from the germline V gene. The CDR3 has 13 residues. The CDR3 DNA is TGCGCCAGCAGCTTGCCTAGTAATAATGAGCAGTTCTTC. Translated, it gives CASSLPSNNEQFF.

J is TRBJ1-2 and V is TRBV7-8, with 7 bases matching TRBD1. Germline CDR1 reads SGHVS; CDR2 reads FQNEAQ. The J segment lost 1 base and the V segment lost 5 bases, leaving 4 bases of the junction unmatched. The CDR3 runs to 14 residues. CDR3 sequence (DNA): TGTGCCAGCAGCGTGACAGGGATTAACTATGGCTACACCTTC. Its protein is CASSVTGINYGYTF.

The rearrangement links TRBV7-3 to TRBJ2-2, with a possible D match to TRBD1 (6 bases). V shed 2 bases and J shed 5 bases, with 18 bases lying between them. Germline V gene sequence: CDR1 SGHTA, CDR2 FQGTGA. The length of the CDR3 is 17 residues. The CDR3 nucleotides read TGTGCCAGCAGCTTATCCCCACAGGGTATTTTAACCGGGGAGCTGTTTTTT. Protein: CASSLSPQGILTGELFF. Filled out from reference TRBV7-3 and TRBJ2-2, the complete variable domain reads GAGVSQTPSNKVTEKGKYVELRCDPISGHTALYWYRQSLGQGPEFLIYFQGTGAADDSGLPNDRFFAVRPEGSVSTLKIQRTERGDSAVYLCASSLSPQGILTGELFFGEGSRLTVL.

In DNA form, the CDR3 reads TGTGCCAGCCAGGCTAGCGGGAGTGGCACAGATACGCAGTATTTT. As protein: CASQASGSGTDTQYF. The chain employs TRBV7-6 and TRBJ2-3; 10 nucleotides match TRBD2. This CDR3 spans 15 amino acids. CDR1 SGHVS and CDR2 FNYEAQ come from the germline V gene. Germline trimming cut 8 bases from V and 1 base from J; bases unmatched to any gene: 6.

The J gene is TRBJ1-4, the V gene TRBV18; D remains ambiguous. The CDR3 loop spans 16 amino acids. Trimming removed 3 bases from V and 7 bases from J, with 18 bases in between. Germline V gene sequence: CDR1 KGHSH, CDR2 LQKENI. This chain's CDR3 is CASSPTSGSWVEKLFF. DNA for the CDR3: TGTGCCAGCTCACCGACCTCCGGGAGTTGGGTTGAAAAACTGTTTTTT.

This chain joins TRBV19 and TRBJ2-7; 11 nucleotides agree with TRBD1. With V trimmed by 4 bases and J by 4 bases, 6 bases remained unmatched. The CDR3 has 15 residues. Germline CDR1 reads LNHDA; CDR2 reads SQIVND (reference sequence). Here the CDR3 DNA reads TGTGCCAGTAGTACCTGGACAGGGGGCGGTTACGAGCAGTACTTC. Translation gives CASSTWTGGGYEQYF.

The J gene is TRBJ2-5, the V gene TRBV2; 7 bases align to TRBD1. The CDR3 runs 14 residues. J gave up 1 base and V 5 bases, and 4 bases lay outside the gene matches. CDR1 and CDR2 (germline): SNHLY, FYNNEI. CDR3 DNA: TGTGCCAGCAGTACCGGACAGGTCCAAGAGACCCAGTACTTC. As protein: CASSTGQVQETQYF. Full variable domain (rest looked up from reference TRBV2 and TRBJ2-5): EPEVTQTPSHQVTQMGQEVILRCVPISNHLYFYWYRQILGQKVEFLVSFYNNEISEKSEIFDDQFSVERPDGSNFTLKIRSTKLEDSAMYFCASSTGQVQETQYFGPGTRLLVL.